This entry lists 11 T cell receptor beta chains sequenced from one sample in a study of cytomegalovirus exposure and HLA in healthy donors (TCRdb year 2017). Library generation was performed with the immunoSEQ multiplex PCR assay. For the multiplex PCR, a mixture combining 60 forward primers for TCR Vbeta segments and 13 reverse primers for TCR Jbeta segments was used. TCRdb holds this immuneACCESS table with in-frame rearrangements only. Some clones are missing; in checked studies, unresolved V genes explain under half, and the rest has no known cause. This sample has about 130,000 clones in its table, and over 60% of those were observed once. Of the sample, 3% to 3.5% falls within the top ten clones. The sequenced sample consisted of PBMCs. These receptors were obtained from a man aged 40-49 years in good health and CMV-seronegative.

The J gene is TRBJ1-5, the V gene TRBV6-6; D gene uncertain. CDR1 MNHNY and CDR2 SVGAGI come from the germline V gene (reference sequence). The CDR3 is 16 residues long. Trimming took 4 bases from V and 7 from J, leaving 20 bases between them. CDR3 region: CASSSSRFPPKQPQHF. CDR3 DNA sequence: TGTGCCAGCAGTTCCTCTCGGTTCCCGCCCAAGCAGCCCCAGCATTTT.

The V call is TRBV7-8, the J call TRBJ1-4; no definite D call. Germline assignment: CDR1 SGHVS and CDR2 FQNEAQ. This CDR3 has 16 amino acids. V lost 6 bases, J lost 9 bases, and 23 bases lay in between. The CDR3 loop reads CASSPLMGSYTKKLFF. CDR3 bases: TGTGCCAGCAGTCCCTTAATGGGCAGCTACACGAAAAAACTGTTTTTT. The full variable domain, rest sourced from reference TRBV7-8 and TRBJ1-4, is GAGVSQSPRYKVAKRGQDVALRCDPISGHVSLFWYQQALGQGPEFLTYFQNEAQLDKSGLPSDRFFAERPEGSVSTLKIQRTQQEDSAVYLCASSPLMGSYTKKLFFGSGTQLSVL.

The J gene is TRBJ2-7, the V gene TRBV5-4; 12 nucleotides agree with TRBD1. The CDR3 loop spans 14 amino acids. V gave up 3 bases and J gave up 4 bases; unmatched junction bases: 2. Per the germline V gene, CDR1 is SGHNT and CDR2 is YYREEE (reference sequence). Here the CDR3 DNA reads TGTGCCAGCAGCTGGGGACAGGGGGCGTACGAGCAGTACTTC. Protein sequence: CASSWGQGAYEQYF.

The chain recombines TRBV7-8 with TRBJ1-3, with D maybe TRBD1 (5 bases). CDR1 and CDR2 from the germline V gene are SGHVS and FQNEAQ. The V and J ends lost 5 bases and 2 bases respectively, with 13 bases between them. The CDR3 spans 15 residues. The CDR3 region has the DNA TGTGCCAGCAGCACCGACAGAGTAACTGGAAACACCATATATTTT. Translation: CASSTDRVTGNTIYF. Looking up the rest from reference TRBV7-8 and TRBJ1-3 gives the full variable domain: GAGVSQSPRYKVAKRGQDVALRCDPISGHVSLFWYQQALGQGPEFLTYFQNEAQLDKSGLPSDRFFAERPEGSVSTLKIQRTQQEDSAVYLCASSTDRVTGNTIYFGEGSWLTVV.

The CDR3 nucleotides read TGCAGCGTTGAACAGGGTGGTAACAATGAGCAGTTCTTC. This codes for CSVEQGGNNEQFF. The chain combines TRBV29-1 with TRBJ2-1; tentatively, D is TRBD1 (5 bases). V lost 2 bases, J lost 5 bases, and 10 bases lay in between. The CDR3 covers 13 residues. Germline-derived CDR1 and CDR2 are SQVTM and ANQGSEA.

CDR3 bases: TGTGCCAGCTCTCCGGACAGGAATAATGAAAAACTGTTTTTT. This gives the protein CASSPDRNNEKLFF. This sequence joins TRBV18 and TRBJ1-4; 7 bases are a match to TRBD1. Germline V gives CDR1 KGHSH, CDR2 LQKENI. V dropped 6 bases and J dropped 4; count of bases not matched to a gene: 5. This CDR3 has 14 residues.

This clone has just a few counts. The gene calls are TRBV6-1 and TRBJ1-1; no reliable D call. Between the trimmed V and J ends, which lost 7 bases and 5 bases, there was a span of 5 bases. The CDR3 spans 10 residues. The germline V gene encodes CDR1 MNHNS and CDR2 SASEGT. The CDR3 DNA is TGTGCCAGCACTAGGACTGAAGCTTTCTTT. This gives the protein CASTRTEAFF.

This CDR3 reads CSVLNYPGQTHYGYTF. The DNA of the CDR3 is TGCAGCGTACTGAACTATCCGGGACAGACGCACTATGGCTACACCTTC. This chain uses TRBV29-1 with TRBJ1-2; 7 bases agree with TRBD1. Trimming at V came to 6 bases and at J to 3 bases, leaving 16 bases not matched to a gene. Germline lookup yields CDR1 SQVTM and CDR2 ANQGSEA. This CDR3 is built from 16 residues. Supplemented by reference TRBV29-1 and TRBJ1-2, the full variable domain reads SAVISQKPSRDICQRGTSLTIQCQVDSQVTMMFWYRQQPGQSLTLIATANQGSEATYESGFVIDKFPISRPNLTFSTLTVSNMSPEDSSIYLCSVLNYPGQTHYGYTFGSGTRLTVV.

The gene calls are TRBV9 and TRBJ2-3; D may be TRBD1 (7 bases). CDR1 is SGDLS and CDR2 is YYNGEE in the germline V gene. Trimming left V 6 bases short and J 0 bases short, with 14 bases between. The CDR3 covers 15 residues. The CDR3 reads CASKPGGLSTDTQYF. The DNA for the CDR3 is TGTGCCAGCAAGCCAGGGGGGTTGAGCACAGATACGCAGTATTTT.

The V and J genes are TRBV6-5 and TRBJ2-1; 8 nucleotides agree with TRBD2. CDR3 length: 16 amino acids. Per the germline V gene, CDR1 is MNHEY and CDR2 is SVGAGI. J gave up 8 bases and V 0 bases, and 9 bases lay outside the gene matches. CDR3 loop: CASSYSGLAGWDEQFF. The CDR3 DNA follows: TGTGCCAGCAGTTACTCGGGGTTAGCGGGATGGGATGAGCAGTTCTTC.

The chain has TRBV2 and TRBJ1-2, with 7 bases that match TRBD1. Germline CDR1 SNHLY, CDR2 FYNNEI. The CDR3 length is 17 residues. After removal of 6 bases from V and 0 bases from J, the junction contained 13 bases not matched to a gene. The CDR3 here is CASSTRQGLQPNYGYTF. In DNA, the CDR3 is TGTGCCAGCAGCACCCGACAGGGTTTGCAACCTAACTATGGCTACACCTTC. The full variable domain, with the rest looked up from reference TRBV2 and TRBJ1-2, is EPEVTQTPSHQVTQMGQEVILRCVPISNHLYFYWYRQILGQKVEFLVSFYNNEISEKSEIFDDQFSVERPDGSNFTLKIRSTKLEDSAMYFCASSTRQGLQPNYGYTFGSGTRLTVV.